Shown below are 13 T cell receptor beta chains from a single sample sequenced in a study of Graves' ophthalmopathy and Graves' hyperthyroidism. Beta-chain TCR CDR3 regions were amplified from RNA transcripts. HTBI primers served in a first-round RT-PCR, which a second-round multiplex PCR followed. TCRdb re-called the multiplex PCR reads through MiXCR, storing one row per CDR3 protein. The sample records 260,000 or so distinct CDR3 sequences, 45% being singletons. Material for sequencing was peripheral blood. These receptors all come from an adult man with Graves' ophthalmopathy.

Worth noting for this clonotype: A single base separates this from a much larger clone, so it may be a read error. The V and J genes are TRBV20-1 and TRBJ1-2, with unresolved D. CDR1 and CDR2 from the germline V gene are DFQATT and SNEGSKA (reference sequence). This CDR3 is built from 12 residues. In nucleotides, the CDR3 is TGCAGTGCCCCGAATGAGGGCTATAGCTACACCTTC. It codes for CSAPNEGYSYTF.

The gene calls are TRBV12-3 or TRBV12-4 and TRBJ1-5; 8 bases map to TRBD1. The CDR3 spans 14 residues. V shed 7 bases, J shed 3 bases, and the junction held 5 bases outside the gene matches. The chain's CDR3 is CASTPDRANQPQHF. The CDR3 DNA sequence: TGTGCCAGCACCCCGGACAGGGCCAATCAGCCCCAGCATTTT.

The rearrangement links TRBV5-1 to TRBJ2-2; 9 nucleotides match TRBD2. Germline CDR1 and CDR2: SGHRS and YFSETQ. V trimming: 9 bases; J trimming: 7 bases; junction bases outside the gene matches: 13. This CDR3 is 15 amino acids long. The CDR3 nucleotides read TGCGCCACCTCTCAGGCTAGCGGGACGAGCGGGGAGCTGTTTTTT. This encodes CATSQASGTSGELFF.

The CDR3 is CASSEGLGIGQPQHF. The CDR3 DNA reads as TGTGCCAGCAGTGAAGGACTAGGAATTGGACAGCCCCAGCATTTT. The V call is TRBV6-1, the J call TRBJ1-5; D is uncertain. Deletions cut 1 base from V and 7 bases from J, with 14 bases between. The CDR3 extends over 15 amino acids. Per the germline V gene, CDR1 is MNHNS and CDR2 is SASEGT.

This clonotype was counted between two and nine times. The chain uses TRBV7-8 and TRBJ2-6; D may be TRBD2 (7 bases). The germline V and J ends were trimmed by 5 bases and 0 bases, with 14 bases remaining between them. The CDR3 is made up of 17 amino acids. Germline V gives CDR1 SGHVS, CDR2 FQNEAQ. CDR3 residues: CASSHPGGYSGANVLTF. The CDR3 DNA follows: TGTGCCAGCAGCCATCCGGGGGGCTACTCTGGGGCCAACGTCCTGACTTTC.

This clonotype was recorded a few times. The gene calls are TRBV4-2 and TRBJ1-2, with D possibly matching TRBD1 (5 bases). Germline CDR1 is LGHNA and CDR2 is YNFKEQ. The length of the CDR3 is 16 residues. V was trimmed by 0 bases and J by 7 bases, leaving 18 bases between them. CDR3 DNA sequence: TGTGCCAGCAGCCAAGATCGGGTGGGACCTCTTGGTGGCTACACCTTC. It translates to CASSQDRVGPLGGYTF.

This clonotype occurred a few times. The rearrangement joins TRBV11-2 to TRBJ2-2; 7 bases fit TRBD2. With V trimmed by 2 bases and J by 3 bases, 3 bases remained unmatched. This CDR3 spans 15 amino acids. Germline V gene lookup returns CDR1 SGHAT and CDR2 FQNNGV. CDR3 bases: TGTGCCAGCAGCTTACTACGGGGGGACACCGGGGAGCTGTTTTTT. Encoded protein: CASSLLRGDTGELFF. Complete variable domain (other parts from reference TRBV11-2 and TRBJ2-2): EAGVAQSPRYKIIEKRQSVAFWCNPISGHATLYWYQQILGQGPKLLIQFQNNGVVDDSQLPKDRFSAERLKGVDSTLKIQPAKLEDSAVYLCASSLLRGDTGELFFGEGSRLTVL.

The chain is built from TRBV5-7 and TRBJ1-5; D is uncertain. TRBV5-7 carries the ORF label, with uncertain function. V shed 2 bases and J shed 4 bases, with 7 bases lying between them. There are 13 residues in the CDR3. The CDR3 DNA follows: TGTGCCAGCAGCTTCGTCGTTAATCAGCCCCAGCATTTT. It codes for CASSFVVNQPQHF.

The V call is TRBV5-1, the J call TRBJ1-2; unclear D gene. CDR3 length equals 12 residues. Germline V lookup: CDR1 SGHRS, CDR2 YFSETQ. V lost 0 bases to trimming and J lost 6 bases, with 6 bases between them. CDR3 region: CASSLALDGYTF. CDR3 bases: TGCGCCAGCAGCTTGGCGTTGGATGGCTACACCTTC.

This chain links TRBV7-3 with TRBJ2-6; perhaps TRBD2 as D (6 bases). The germline V and J ends were trimmed by 5 bases and 1 base, with 12 bases remaining between them. CDR1 is SGHTA, CDR2 FQGTGA, per germline. This CDR3 region has 16 residues. The CDR3 sequence is CASSVDRGSGANVLTF. The CDR3 bases are TGTGCCAGCAGCGTCGACCGGGGGTCTGGGGCCAACGTCCTGACTTTC.

The chain joins TRBV6-1 to TRBJ1-3; the D is unclear. Germline V gene data show CDR1 as MNHNS and CDR2 as SASEGT. Trimming removed 8 bases at V and 7 bases at J, with 15 bases between. This CDR3 has 13 residues. The DNA for the CDR3 is TGTGCCAGCGCCATTACGGCGGGGAACACCATATATTTT. It is translated as CASAITAGNTIYF.

The chain is built from TRBV7-8 and TRBJ1-2, with no clear D. The V and J ends lost 6 bases and 0 bases respectively, with 14 bases between them. This CDR3 region has 15 residues. Germline CDR1 reads SGHVS; CDR2 reads FQNEAQ. Written as DNA, the CDR3 is TGTGCCAGCAGTGTTATAGGACCTTCTAACTATGGCTACACCTTC. Amino acid sequence: CASSVIGPSNYGYTF.

This clonotype turned up a few times. CDR3 sequence: CASRPVAGQDTREQYF. The CDR3 coding sequence is TGTGCCAGCAGACCCGTAGCGGGACAGGATACGCGCGAGCAGTACTTC. The rearrangement joins TRBV6-1 to TRBJ2-7; possibly TRBD1 or TRBD2 for D (8 bases each). V was shortened by 6 bases and J by 6 bases, with 24 bases between the two germline ends. CDR1 is MNHNS and CDR2 is SASEGT in the germline V gene. The CDR3 covers 16 residues.